One T cell receptor (beta chain) is described in this entry. Time point defined: baseline, week 1 (first vaccination visit). Treatment denoted: pre-vaccination baseline after standard-of-care therapy. This sample was included in a study of a mutant IDH1 vaccine in newly diagnosed glioma. Whole-study context: Treated individuals were roughly 62% male and roughly 40% female, averaging roughly 40 years of age.

V shed 3 bases and J shed 4 bases, with 12 bases lying between them. CDR3 size: 14 residues. Germline V gives CDR1 SNHLY, CDR2 FYNNEI. Profiling relied on immunoSEQ multiplex PCR, and the TCRdb table lists in-frame clones only, not all of them. Found here are over 30,000 clones, 80% to 85% of them singletons; the top ten hold roughly 10%. The TCR sequence derives from a man aged 50-60 years with glioma. Some clones in this sample may be carry-over from other donors' samples. This chain connects TRBV2 to TRBJ1-2, with TRBD1 as a possible D gene (6 bases). Sequenced material: peripheral blood mononuclear cells (PBMCs), taken from a glioma patient treated with radiotherapy, temozolomide or both. The chain's CDR3 is CASSEGARGYGYTF. CDR3 nucleotides: TGTGCCAGCAGTGAGGGGGCGAGGGGCTATGGCTACACCTTC.